Following are 10 T cell receptor beta chains from one sample sequenced in a study of cytomegalovirus exposure and HLA in healthy donors. The primer mix had 60 Vbeta and 13 Jbeta primers. Sequencing was performed with immunoSEQ multiplex PCR; in TCRdb, only in-frame clones are kept and a portion is missing. This table has 150,000 to 250,000 clones, roughly 85% appearing once. The specimen sequenced was PBMCs. These receptors came from a woman under 40 in good health and CMV-seropositive.

The CDR3 protein is CASSLDDTGGGGYTF. In nucleotides, the CDR3 is TGTGCCAGCAGCTTAGATGATACGGGTGGCGGTGGCTACACCTTC. The rearrangement links TRBV7-9 to TRBJ1-2; D is unclear. Trimming pared 1 base from V and 7 bases from J, leaving 16 bases between. Germline CDR1 SEHNR, CDR2 FQNEAQ (reference sequence). CDR3 length: 15 residues.

This chain links TRBV7-8 with TRBJ1-5; D possibly corresponds to TRBD1 (6 bases). V lost 2 bases to trimming and J lost 6 bases, with 14 bases between them. In germline, CDR1 is SGHVS, CDR2 FQNEAQ. The CDR3 totals 15 residues. Here the CDR3 DNA reads TGTGCCAGCAGCTTACATCAGGGGCCAGGTCAGCCCCAGCATTTT. This encodes CASSLHQGPGQPQHF.

V and J are TRBV9 and TRBJ1-4; 9 bases map to TRBD1. Per germline, CDR1 SGDLS and CDR2 YYNGEE. The CDR3 has 17 amino acids. J lost 5 bases, V lost 0 bases, and 8 bases had no gene match. The CDR3 loop is CASSVAGSDRGNEKLFF. DNA for the CDR3: TGTGCCAGCAGCGTAGCTGGGTCAGACAGGGGGAATGAAAAACTGTTTTTT. The full variable domain, completed using reference TRBV9 and TRBJ1-4, is DSGVTQTPKHLITATGQRVTLRCSPRSGDLSVYWYQQSLDQGLQFLIQYYNGEERAKGNILERFSAQQFPDLHSELNLSSLELGDSALYFCASSVAGSDRGNEKLFFGSGTQLSVL.

The chain recombines TRBV2 with TRBJ2-1, with 11 positions matching TRBD1. This CDR3 comprises 13 residues. With 6 bases clipped from V and 9 bases from J, the junction kept 4 bases outside the gene matches. Germline CDR1 SNHLY, CDR2 FYNNEI. DNA of the CDR3: TGTGCCAGCAGGGGACAGGGGGTCAGTGAGCAGTTCTTC. Amino acids: CASRGQGVSEQFF.

The sample holds a few counts of this clone. CDR3 nucleotides: TGTGCCAGCAGGACAGGGCCTAGCACAGATACGCAGTATTTT. It specifies CASRTGPSTDTQYF. V and J are TRBV6-1 and TRBJ2-3; 7 nucleotides align to TRBD1. The CDR3 runs 14 residues. CDR1 and CDR2 (germline): MNHNS, SASEGT. V dropped 6 bases and J dropped 0; count of bases not matched to a gene: 3.

The chain joins TRBV5-6 to TRBJ2-3, with D possibly being TRBD2 (6 bases). The germline V gene encodes CDR1 SGHDT and CDR2 YYEEEE. Trimming left V 0 bases short and J 1 base short, with 12 bases between. CDR3 length: 16 amino acids. CDR3 region: CASSLAGGAGTDTQYF. The CDR3 DNA reads as TGTGCCAGCAGCTTGGCGGGCGGGGCCGGCACAGATACGCAGTATTTT.

The V call is TRBV6-1, the J call TRBJ1-3; TRBD1 is a possible D gene (5 bases). This CDR3 contains 14 residues. Germline loops: CDR1 MNHNS, CDR2 SASEGT. V gave up 9 bases and J gave up 1 base, with 13 bases separating them. In nucleotides, the CDR3 is TGTGCCAGTAGGGTGGGGGGATCTGGAAACACCATATATTTT. Protein product: CASRVGGSGNTIYF.

The V call is TRBV2, the J call TRBJ1-1; possibly TRBD1 for D (6 bases). The CDR3 totals 15 residues. The V gene's germline CDR1 is SNHLY and CDR2 FYNNEI. Trimming removed 10 bases from V and 2 bases from J, with 20 bases in between. The CDR3 region is CATTQGGGGNTEAFF. The CDR3, as DNA: TGTGCCACTACGCAGGGAGGGGGGGGTAACACTGAAGCTTTCTTT.

The rearrangement uses TRBV9 and TRBJ2-1; 7 bases align to TRBD2. CDR3 length equals 14 residues. Germline trimming cut 7 bases from V and 4 bases from J; bases unmatched to any gene: 8. From germline, CDR1 is SGDLS and CDR2 YYNGEE. The CDR3 DNA is TGTGCCAGCGGAGGGAGGGCCCTGTACAATGAGCAGTTCTTC. It is translated as CASGGRALYNEQFF. Combining the CDR3 with reference TRBV9 and TRBJ2-1 gives the whole variable domain DSGVTQTPKHLITATGQRVTLRCSPRSGDLSVYWYQQSLDQGLQFLIQYYNGEERAKGNILERFSAQQFPDLHSELNLSSLELGDSALYFCASGGRALYNEQFFGPGTRLTVL.

This chain connects TRBV11-3 to TRBJ2-1; 12 nucleotides line up with TRBD2. Unmatched junction bases numbered 10, after V lost 5 bases and J lost 8 bases. Germline assignment: CDR1 SGHNT and CDR2 YENEEA. The CDR3 sequence is 16 residues long. CDR3 nucleotides: TGTGCCAGCAGCCCGAGTCTAGCGGGAGGGCCCCATGAGCAGTTCTTC. Amino acids: CASSPSLAGGPHEQFF.